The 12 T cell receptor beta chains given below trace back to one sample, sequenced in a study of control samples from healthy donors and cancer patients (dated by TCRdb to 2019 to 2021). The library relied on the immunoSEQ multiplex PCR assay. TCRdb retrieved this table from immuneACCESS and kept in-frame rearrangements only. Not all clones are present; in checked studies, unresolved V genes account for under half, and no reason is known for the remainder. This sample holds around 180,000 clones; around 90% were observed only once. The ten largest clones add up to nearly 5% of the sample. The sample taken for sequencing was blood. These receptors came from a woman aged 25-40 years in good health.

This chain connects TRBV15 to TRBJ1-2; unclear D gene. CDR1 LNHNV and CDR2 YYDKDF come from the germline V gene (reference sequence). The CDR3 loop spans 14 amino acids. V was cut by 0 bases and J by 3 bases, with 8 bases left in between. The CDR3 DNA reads TGTGCCACCAGCAGAGATGAGCAGGACTATGGCTACACCTTC. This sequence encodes CATSRDEQDYGYTF.

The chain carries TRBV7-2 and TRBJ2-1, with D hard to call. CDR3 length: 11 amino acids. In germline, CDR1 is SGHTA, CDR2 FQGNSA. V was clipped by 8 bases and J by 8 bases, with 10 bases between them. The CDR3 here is CASFSRDEQFF. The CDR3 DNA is TGTGCCAGCTTTTCCCGAGATGAGCAGTTCTTC.

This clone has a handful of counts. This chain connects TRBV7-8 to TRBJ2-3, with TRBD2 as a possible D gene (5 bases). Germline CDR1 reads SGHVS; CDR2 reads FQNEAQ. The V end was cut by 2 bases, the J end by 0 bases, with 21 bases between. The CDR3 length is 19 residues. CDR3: CASSLQTMLARTSTDTQYF. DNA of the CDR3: TGTGCCAGCAGCTTACAAACCATGCTAGCCCGAACTAGCACAGATACGCAGTATTTT.

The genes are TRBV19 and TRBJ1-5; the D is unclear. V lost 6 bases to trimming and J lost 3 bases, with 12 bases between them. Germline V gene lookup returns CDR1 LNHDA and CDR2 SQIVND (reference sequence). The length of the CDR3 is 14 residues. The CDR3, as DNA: TGTGCCAGTAGGGACCTGGGAGACAATCAGCCCCAGCATTTT. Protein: CASRDLGDNQPQHF. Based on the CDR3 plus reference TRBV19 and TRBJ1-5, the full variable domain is DGGITQSPKYLFRKEGQNVTLSCEQNLNHDAMYWYRQDPGQGLRLIYYSQIVNDFQKGDIAEGYSVSREKKESFPLTVTSAQKNPTAFYLCASRDLGDNQPQHFGDGTRLSIL.

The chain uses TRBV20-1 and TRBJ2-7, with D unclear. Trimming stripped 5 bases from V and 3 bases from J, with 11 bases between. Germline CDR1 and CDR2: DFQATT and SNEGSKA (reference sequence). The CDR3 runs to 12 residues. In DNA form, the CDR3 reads TGCAGTGCTGGTGTCGGTATCTACGAGCAGTACTTC. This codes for CSAGVGIYEQYF.

The CDR3: CASSPRTANYGYTF. CDR3 coding DNA: TGTGCCAGCAGCCCTCGCACAGCTAACTATGGCTACACCTTC. The gene calls are TRBV7-9 and TRBJ1-2; D gene unclear. Germline CDR1 is SEHNR and CDR2 is FQNEAQ (reference sequence). This CDR3 comprises 14 residues. Trimming left V 5 bases short and J 0 bases short, with 10 bases between.

CDR3 protein: CASSDVSRTGGVGANVLTF. In DNA form, the CDR3 reads TGTGCCAGCAGCGATGTCTCCAGGACAGGGGGTGTTGGGGCCAACGTCCTGACTTTC. The J gene is TRBJ2-6, the V gene TRBV9; TRBD1 matches 10 bases. The CDR3 length is 19 residues. Losses at the gene ends were 3 bases for V and 3 bases for J; bases not matched to a gene: 12. CDR1 is SGDLS, CDR2 YYNGEE, per germline.

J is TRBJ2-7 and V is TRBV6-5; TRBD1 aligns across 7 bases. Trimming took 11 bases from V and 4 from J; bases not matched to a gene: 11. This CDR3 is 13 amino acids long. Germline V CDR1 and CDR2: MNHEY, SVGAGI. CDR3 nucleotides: TGTGCCGCCAGGGGTCCAGGGGGTTACGAGCAGTACGTC. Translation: CAARGPGGYEQYV.

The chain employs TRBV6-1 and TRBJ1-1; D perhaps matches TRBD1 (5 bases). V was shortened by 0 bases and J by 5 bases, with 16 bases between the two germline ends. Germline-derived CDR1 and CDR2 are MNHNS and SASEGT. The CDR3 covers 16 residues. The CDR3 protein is CASSEAGRGRRTEAFF. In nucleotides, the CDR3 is TGTGCCAGCAGTGAAGCGGGGAGGGGTAGGCGAACTGAAGCTTTCTTT.

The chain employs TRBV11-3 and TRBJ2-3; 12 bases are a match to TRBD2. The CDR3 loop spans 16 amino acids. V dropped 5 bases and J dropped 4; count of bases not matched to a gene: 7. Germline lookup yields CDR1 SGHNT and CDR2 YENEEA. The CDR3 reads CASSARTSGNADTQYF. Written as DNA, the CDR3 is TGTGCCAGCAGCGCCCGGACTAGCGGGAACGCAGATACGCAGTATTTT.

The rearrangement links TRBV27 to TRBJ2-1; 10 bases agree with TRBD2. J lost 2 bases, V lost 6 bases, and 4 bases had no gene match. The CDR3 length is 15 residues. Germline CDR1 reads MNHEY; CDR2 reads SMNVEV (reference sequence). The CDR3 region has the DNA TGTGCCAGCAGCCTTAGCGGGGGGCCCTACAATGAGCAGTTCTTC. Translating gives CASSLSGGPYNEQFF.

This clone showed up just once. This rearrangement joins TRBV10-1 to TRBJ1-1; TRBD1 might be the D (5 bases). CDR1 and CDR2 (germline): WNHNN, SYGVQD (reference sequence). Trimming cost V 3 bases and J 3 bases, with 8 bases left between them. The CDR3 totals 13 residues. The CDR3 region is CASSETRDTEAFF. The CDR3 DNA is TGCGCCAGCAGTGAAACCAGGGACACTGAAGCTTTCTTT.